The rows below give T cell receptor beta chains drawn from one sample of a study of T and B cells in COVID-19 patients. TCRdb passed the multiplex PCR reads through MiXCR, listing each CDR3 protein once. The table lists several thousand distinct CDR3 sequences, roughly 31% of them singletons. Sequencing was performed on blood. The receptors here all came from a human donor who had recovered from COVID-19. The CDR3 runs from the conserved cysteine through the conserved F or W. D genes are given only for firm matches. For some rows the clone size is stated as once, few or many, or as a class when expanded; others skip it.

d_call clone_size j_call v_call cdr3_aa cdr3_nt
TRBD1 medium-sized TRBJ2-7 TRBV11-1 CASSLAGQGASYEQYF TGTGCCAGCAGCTTAGCGGGACAGGGGGCGTCCTACGAGCAGTACTTC
TRBD1 few TRBJ1-1 TRBV12-3/TRBV12-4 CASSLGQGANTEAFF TGTGCCAGCAGTTTGGGACAGGGGGCAAACACTGAAGCTTTCTTT
TRBD1 . TRBJ2-5 TRBV6-6 CASSGRTGVGETQYF TGTGCCAGCAGTGGCCGGACAGGGGTGGGAGAGACCCAGTACTTC
TRBD1 . TRBJ2-2 TRBV11-2 CASSPKLGTVNGELFF TGTGCCAGCAGCCCTAAGTTAGGGACAGTGAACGGGGAGCTGTTTTTT
. . TRBJ2-7 TRBV10-3 CAISGTGTLSYEQYF TGTGCCATCAGTGGTACCGGGACGTTATCCTACGAGCAGTACTTC
. . TRBJ1-1 TRBV14 CASSGDQGRGKSF TGTGCCAGCAGCGGGGACCAGGGCAGAGGAAAAAGCTTT
TRBD2 medium-sized TRBJ2-3 TRBV12-3/TRBV12-4 CASLLGLAGGTDTQYF TGTGCCAGCCTTTTGGGCCTAGCGGGAGGCACAGATACGCAGTATTTT
TRBD1 . TRBJ1-1 TRBV19 CASSILPAGGTEAFF TGTGCCAGTAGTATTCTCCCCGCAGGGGGGACTGAAGCTTTCTTT
. . TRBJ2-7 TRBV6-5 CASTYQGRRTYEQYF TGTGCCAGCACGTACCAAGGACGCCGGACCTACGAGCAGTACTTC
. . TRBJ2-2 TRBV5-1 CASSKAPTTKNTGELFF TGCGCCAGCAGCAAAGCCCCAACGACCAAGAACACCGGGGAGCTGTTTTTT
. . TRBJ1-2 TRBV6-1 CASSETQGSSGYTF TGTGCCAGCAGTGAAACTCAGGGTTCCAGTGGCTACACCTTC
. medium-sized TRBJ2-1 TRBV5-6 CASSRSGAGSYNEQFF TGTGCCAGCAGCCGTTCGGGGGCCGGCTCCTACAATGAGCAGTTCTTC
TRBD1 few TRBJ1-1 TRBV7-2 CASSYGDRPGNTEAFF TGTGCCAGCAGCTATGGGGACAGACCGGGGAACACTGAAGCTTTCTTT
. few TRBJ1-2 TRBV29-1 CSAHRGGIGYTF TGCAGCGCCCACCGGGGGGGGATCGGCTACACCTTC
. . TRBJ1-1 TRBV18 CASSPEQARTEAFF TGTGCCAGCTCACCAGAACAGGCCAGAACTGAAGCTTTCTTT
TRBD1 medium-sized TRBJ2-2 TRBV27 CASSRGQGTGELFF TGTGCCAGCAGCAGGGGGCAGGGCACCGGGGAGCTGTTTTTT
TRBD2 . TRBJ2-1 TRBV20-1 CSAHPSGVYEQFF TGCAGTGCCCACCCTAGCGGGGTGTACGAGCAGTTCTTC
. few TRBJ1-5 TRBV28 CASSSLEMPQHF TGTGCCAGCAGTTCCTTGGAGATGCCCCAGCATTTT
TRBD1 few TRBJ1-2 TRBV7-9 CASSSTTDRVQGYTF TGTGCCAGCAGCTCTACTACTGACAGGGTCCAGGGCTACACCTTC
. many TRBJ2-2 TRBV7-2 CASSLVLTGELFF TGTGCCAGCAGCTTAGTTCTAACCGGGGAGCTGTTTTTT
TRBD2 . TRBJ2-1 TRBV5-1 CASSPGTSRNEQFF TGCGCCAGCAGCCCCGGGACTAGTCGCAATGAGCAGTTCTTC
TRBD1 few TRBJ1-6 TRBV7-9 CASSLKPGQGAHSPLHF TGTGCCAGCAGCTTAAAGCCGGGACAGGGGGCACATTCACCCCTCCACTTT